Listed below are T cell receptor beta chains from one sample, sequenced in a study of blood T cell repertoires in COVID-19. Some clones are missing from TCRdb's copy, which holds only in-frame ones; the method was immunoSEQ multiplex PCR. The table records approximately 210,000 clones, almost 85% of them present only once. Sequencing used peripheral blood. Source of these receptors: a woman between 45 and 60 years old with active or convalescent COVID-19. Both conserved end residues are part of each CDR3. The order of the fields is clone size, V gene, D gene, J gene, CDR3 protein, CDR3 DNA. A D gene is named only where the DNA matches it firmly. Clone size is given for some rows only: seen once, a few or many times, or a class if the clone is expanded.

>.|TRBV29-1|.|TRBJ2-7
CSVDQLEGRRVGYEQYF
TGCAGCGTTGATCAACTGGAGGGACGGAGGGTGGGCTACGAGCAGTACTTC
>.|TRBV3-1/TRBV3-2|.|TRBJ1-3
CASSQAWGVGNTIYF
TGTGCCAGCAGCCAAGCTTGGGGAGTAGGAAACACCATATATTTT
>.|TRBV5-1|TRBD2|TRBJ2-7
CASSTQPGLAYEQYF
TGCGCCAGCAGCACCCAACCCGGACTAGCCTACGAGCAGTACTTC
>once|TRBV7-9|TRBD1|TRBJ1-5
CASSLQGDQPQHF
TGTGCCAGCAGCTTACAGGGGGATCAGCCCCAGCATTTT
>.|TRBV7-8|TRBD1|TRBJ1-1
CASRAGQGPTEAFF
TGTGCCAGCAGAGCCGGACAGGGACCCACTGAAGCTTTCTTT
>few|TRBV29-1|TRBD1|TRBJ1-1
CSVEAFTGGEAFF
TGCAGCGTTGAAGCTTTTACAGGGGGTGAAGCTTTCTTT
>.|TRBV11-1|.|TRBJ2-1
CASSWGAPNEQFF
TGTGCCAGCAGCTGGGGCGCCCCAAATGAGCAGTTCTTC
>.|TRBV19|TRBD1|TRBJ1-4
CASSVGTGAATNEKLFF
TGTGCCAGTAGTGTGGGGACAGGGGCCGCAACTAATGAAAAACTGTTTTTT
>.|TRBV30|.|TRBJ2-1
CAWRSSSYNEQFF
TGTGCCTGGAGGTCTTCCAGTTACAATGAGCAGTTCTTC
>.|TRBV6-1|TRBD1|TRBJ1-4
CASSEYWTGEKLFF
TGTGCCAGCAGTGAATATTGGACAGGGGAAAAACTGTTTTTT
>.|TRBV7-7|.|TRBJ2-2
CASRRARGTGELFF
TGTGCCAGCAGGAGAGCCAGGGGTACCGGGGAGCTGTTTTTT
>.|TRBV27|TRBD1|TRBJ2-1
CASNPGQGAWSSYNEQFF
TGTGCCAGCAACCCGGGACAGGGGGCTTGGAGCTCCTACAATGAGCAGTTCTTC
>.|TRBV6-1|.|TRBJ2-1
CASSDGGLGGNEQFF
TGTGCCAGCAGTGATGGAGGTCTGGGGGGCAATGAGCAGTTCTTC
>.|TRBV5-1|.|TRBJ2-1
CASSSAPLADEQFF
TGCGCCAGCAGCTCAGCCCCCCTCGCGGATGAGCAGTTCTTC
>.|TRBV10-2|.|TRBJ2-1
CATGSGIRTTDEQFF
TGCGCCACCGGATCAGGGATTAGGACGACCGATGAGCAGTTCTTC
>.|TRBV7-9|.|TRBJ2-1
CASSLVVQRIQFF
TGTGCCAGCAGCTTAGTCGTACAAAGAATACAGTTCTTC
>.|TRBV28|.|TRBJ1-2
CASSPGGLSYGYTF
TGTGCCAGCAGTCCCGGTGGACTTTCCTATGGCTACACCTTC
>.|TRBV19|.|TRBJ1-1
CASSNNRDTEAFF
TGTGCCAGTAGCAATAACAGGGACACTGAAGCTTTCTTT
>.|TRBV5-1|.|TRBJ1-2
CASSLEGGTTNYGYTF
TGCGCCAGCAGCTTGGAGGGTGGGACTACTAACTATGGCTACACCTTC
>.|TRBV29-1|.|TRBJ2-1
CSVIFFSSYNEQFF
TGCAGCGTTATTTTTTTTAGCTCCTACAATGAGCAGTTCTTC
>.|TRBV9|.|TRBJ2-3
CASRGSGSDTQYF
TGTGCCAGCAGGGGGAGCGGGTCAGATACGCAGTATTTT
>.|TRBV11-2|.|TRBJ2-5
CASSLGGRVETQYF
TGTGCCAGCAGCTTAGGTGGCAGGGTCGAGACCCAGTACTTC